These T cell receptor beta chains were read from a single sample in a study of CD8 T cells in Susac syndrome. TCRdb analysed the immunoSEQ multiplex PCR reads with MiXCR anew, one entry per CDR3 protein. The repertoire has 56,000 or so distinct CDR3 sequences, roughly 94% of them found once; the top ten carry approximately 0.8%. Source material: CD8+ T cells from PBMCs. The receptors were gathered from a human donor with Susac syndrome. Both conserved end residues are part of each CDR3. Fields, in order: J gene, D gene, V gene, clone size, CDR3 protein, CDR3 DNA. D genes are given only for firm matches. A clone size is listed for some rows: how often the clone was seen (once, few, many), or a class if it is expanded.

TRBJ2-1 TRBD1 TRBV30 . CAWSEWDRANEQFF TGTGCCTGGAGTGAATGGGACAGGGCGAATGAGCAGTTCTTC
TRBJ2-1 TRBD1 TRBV13 . CASSGRGQGDYNEQFF TGTGCCAGCAGCGGACGGGGACAGGGCGACTACAATGAGCAGTTCTTC
TRBJ2-2 TRBD1 TRBV5-1 . CASSSSGTGGFGGELFF TGCGCCAGCAGCTCGTCTGGGACAGGGGGATTTGGCGGGGAGCTGTTTTTT
TRBJ1-2 TRBD1 TRBV5-1 . CASSSDRVNYGYTF TGCGCCAGCAGCTCGGACAGGGTTAACTATGGCTACACCTTC
TRBJ2-1 TRBD2 TRBV5-1 . CASHGLAGGKGGSYNEQFF TGCGCCTCCCACGGACTAGCGGGGGGCAAGGGAGGCTCCTACAATGAGCAGTTCTTC
TRBJ1-1 TRBD1 TRBV5-1 . CASSFLDRDGPEAFF TGCGCCAGCAGCTTTCTGGACAGGGATGGTCCTGAAGCTTTCTTT
TRBJ2-7 . TRBV29-1 . CSVEGGVGQSSYEQYF TGCAGCGTTGAAGGTGGAGTCGGACAGAGCTCCTACGAGCAGTACTTC
TRBJ2-1 . TRBV6-5 . CASSLGKDRHNEQFF TGTGCCAGCAGTTTAGGCAAAGACAGACACAATGAGCAGTTCTTC
TRBJ2-7 . TRBV12-3/TRBV12-4 . CASSTDGEQYF TGTGCCAGCAGTACGGACGGGGAGCAGTACTTC
TRBJ2-4 . TRBV20-1 . CSARDPIRRGDHIQYF TGCAGTGCTAGAGATCCGATTAGGAGAGGGGATCACATTCAGTACTTC
TRBJ2-7 . TRBV2 . CASSEWETPAYEQYF TGTGCCAGCAGTGAGTGGGAAACGCCCGCCTACGAGCAGTACTTC
TRBJ2-5 . TRBV7-3 medium-sized CASSLTRGQETQYF TGTGCCAGCAGTCTTACACGAGGGCAAGAGACCCAGTACTTC
TRBJ1-1 . TRBV12-3/TRBV12-4 . CASSFALNTEAFF TGTGCCAGCAGTTTCGCCTTGAACACTGAAGCTTTCTTT
TRBJ1-2 . TRBV15 . CATSRGDTNYGYTF TGTGCCACCAGCAGAGGGGACACGAACTATGGCTACACCTTC
TRBJ2-2 . TRBV27 few CASRPNTGELFF TGTGCCAGCAGGCCGAACACCGGGGAGCTGTTTTTT
TRBJ1-1 . TRBV5-6 . CASDLGGTEAFF TGTGCCAGCGACCTGGGCGGGACTGAAGCTTTCTTT
TRBJ1-6 TRBD1 TRBV30 . CAWTGGLSPLHF TGTGCCTGGACAGGGGGTCTTTCACCCCTCCACTTT